Described below is a single TCR beta chain sequence and its context. This clonotype was found a few times. The antigen this receptor binds is unknown. No much larger clone is present one base from it, and per-base qualities are unavailable. The data are from a study of T cells after yellow fever vaccination (dated by TCRdb to about 2019). With regard to the full study: The SMART-Seq v4 Ultra Low Input RNA kit was used to prepare libraries from fractions with low cell numbers. To follow T-cell clones before and after primary and booster YFV17D yellow fever vaccination, bulk TCR alpha and beta repertoires were sequenced over time. Blood was drawn at multiple timepoints before and after primary and secondary immunization, with bulk PBMC replicates and cell subsets isolated. The cohort comprised two healthy male donors, one aged 18 to 30 and one aged 30 to 40 years. What the study reported, not specific to this receptor: Compared with the primary T-cell response, the secondary T-cell response was weaker but faster, peaking on day 5 rather than day 15. A small fraction of clonotypes showed up in both the CD4 and CD8 compartments, probably as a result of convergent recombination. Because the study included only a couple of donors, the extent to which the findings can be generalized is limited. After the booster, most clones that had expanded after primary vaccination were detected again (about 95% of CD4 and over 75% of CD8), suggesting broad maintenance of memory. FACS-sorted repertoires could contain abundant contaminating clonotypes from the bulk population, so computational filtering was required.

Per the publication, the treatment or condition label means: live attenuated yellow fever vaccine strain. At each blood-draw timepoint, two biological replicates of bulk PBMCs were obtained. PBMCs were isolated from peripheral blood using a standard Ficoll-Paque protocol. RNA was extracted with TriZol from bulk PBMCs, CD4 and CD8 fractions, and dextramer-positive and dextramer-negative fractions. CDR1 and CDR2 are read off the germline V gene (reference sequence) as LGHDT and YNNKEL. The cysteine opens and the phenylalanine closes a CDR3 of 15 amino acids. The CDR3 DNA has 45 bases and is translated from base 1. Relative to germline, V is 0 bases shorter and J is 0 bases shorter, with 6 bases between their ends. TCR cDNA was synthesized by 5'RACE template switching, through which a universal primer site and unique molecular identifiers were introduced. Priming of cDNA synthesis was performed from both the TCR alpha and TCR beta constant segments. Library amplification involved two PCR steps, and the second step added sample barcodes and sequencing adapters. Sequencing of libraries was performed on Illumina HiSeq 2500 (2x100 bp) or NovaSeq (2x150 bp). As for the original processing: MIGEC handled demultiplexing of reads and collapsing into UMI consensus sequences, while MiXCR performed V(D)J alignment. Vaccine-responding clonotypes were defined with edgeR using replicate PBMC samples, requiring FDR below 0.01 and a log2 fold change above 5 up to day 15. Each bulk clonotype received a CD4 or CD8 identity based on whether the sequenced CD4 or CD8 repertoire contained that clonotype at higher abundance. TCRdb reanalyzed the raw reads on its own, using fastp at Q25 for trimming and MiXCR for clone calling, and kept in-frame beta chains. Merged by CDR3 protein, the rows form single entries marked with the most common genes and DNA. TCRdb, rather than the study authors, made the V and J calls. For this sample there are 550,000 to 750,000 distinct CDR3 sequences; 13% appear just once. More than 12% of the sample is held by the ten biggest clonotypes.

The sequence came from a man aged 25 to 40 who received the YFV17D yellow fever vaccine. This receptor chain uses TRBV3-1 and TRBJ1-3; the D segment cannot be called with confidence. Sequencing used PBMCs, obtained on the day of the yellow fever booster vaccination. The DNA sequence is as follows: TGTGCCAGCAGCCAAGATCCCCTCTCTGGAAACACCATATATTTT. Translation gives CASSQDPLSGNTIYF.